Below are 3 T cell receptor beta chains sequenced from a single sample in a study of CD4 and CD8 cells across lung adenocarcinoma regions (dated by TCRdb to 2016 to 2019). Libraries were prepared through PCR. The sequencing machine was a HiSeq X Ten. In TCRdb, the public reads were trimmed at Q25 with fastp and aligned with MiXCR, with productive beta chains retained. When rows share a CDR3 protein, they turn into one entry using the most common DNA and genes. The table for this sample lists 6,100 or so distinct CDR3 sequences; approximately 50% of them were counted only once. Of the sample, roughly 30% falls within the top ten clones. Sequencing was carried out using CD4+ T cells from the center of a lung tumor. The cell subset or site tag for this specimen amounts to: tumor center region. The source of these receptors is a female donor with lung adenocarcinoma. The CD4 and CD8 labels of this study may be unreliable.

The chain recombines TRBV27 with TRBJ2-6; TRBD2 might be the D (6 bases). Trimming removed 3 bases from V and 10 bases from J, with 16 bases in between. The CDR3 loop spans 15 amino acids. Germline V lookup: CDR1 MNHEY, CDR2 SMNVEV (reference sequence). CDR3 nucleotides: TGTGCCAGCAGTTTTCGGGGGACTTTAGGAAACGTCCTGACTTTC. Protein product: CASSFRGTLGNVLTF.

Concerning this clonotype itself: Its ends do not fully match the called genes, so a read error is possible. The V gene is TRBV6-1, the J gene TRBJ2-3; tentatively, D is TRBD2 (7 bases). Germline values: CDR1 MNHNS, CDR2 SASEGT. The CDR3 consists of 14 residues. CDR3 coding DNA: TGTGCGGGCAGTGGGGGCGGGGGCACAGATACCCAGTATTTT. Translated, it gives CAGSGGGGTDTQYF.

CDR3 DNA sequence: TGTGCCAGCAGTAAACCGGGACTAGCGATTGGGACCCAGTACTTC. Translation gives CASSKPGLAIGTQYF. The V call is TRBV6-1, the J call TRBJ2-1, with 10 bases aligning to TRBD2. The J call could be wrong; TRBJ2-5 is a better fit for the DNA end. CDR1 MNHNS and CDR2 SASEGT come from the germline V gene. This CDR3 region has 15 residues.